Described below is a single T cell receptor beta chain sequence and its context. These data belong to a study of control samples from healthy donors and cancer patients. Sequencing was performed with immunoSEQ multiplex PCR; in TCRdb, only in-frame clones are kept and a portion is missing. The repertoire consists of about 77,000 clones, with roughly 92% occurring once and the leading ten covering nearly 6%. V lost 6 bases and J lost 4; bases outside the gene matches: 6. The CDR3 consists of 15 residues. CDR1 and CDR2 from the germline V gene are MGHRA and YSYEKL. This chain connects TRBV4-1 to TRBJ2-1; 10 bases fit TRBD2. This clonotype was obtained from a woman aged 55-70 years in good health. Sequencing input: blood. This CDR3 reads CASSLAGAGYNEQFF. CDR3 coding DNA: TGCGCCAGCAGTCTAGCGGGAGCTGGATACAATGAGCAGTTCTTC.